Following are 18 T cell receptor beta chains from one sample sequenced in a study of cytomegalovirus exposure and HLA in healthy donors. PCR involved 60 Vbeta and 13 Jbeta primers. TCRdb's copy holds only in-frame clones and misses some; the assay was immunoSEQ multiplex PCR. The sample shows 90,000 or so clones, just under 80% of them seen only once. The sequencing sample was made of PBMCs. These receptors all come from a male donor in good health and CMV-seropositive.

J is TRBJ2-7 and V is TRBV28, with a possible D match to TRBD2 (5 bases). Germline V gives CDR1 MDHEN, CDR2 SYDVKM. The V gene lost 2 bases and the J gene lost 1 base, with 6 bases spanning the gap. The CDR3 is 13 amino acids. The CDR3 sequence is CASSLRGSYEQYF. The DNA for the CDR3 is TGTGCCAGCAGTTTAAGAGGGTCCTACGAGCAGTACTTC.

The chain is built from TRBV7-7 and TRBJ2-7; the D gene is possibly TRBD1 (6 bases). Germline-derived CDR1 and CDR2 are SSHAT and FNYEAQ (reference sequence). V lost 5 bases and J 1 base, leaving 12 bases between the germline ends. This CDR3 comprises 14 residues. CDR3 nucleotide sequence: TGTGCCAGCAGCCTCCGGCAGGGGTCCTACGAGCAGTACTTC. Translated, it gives CASSLRQGSYEQYF.

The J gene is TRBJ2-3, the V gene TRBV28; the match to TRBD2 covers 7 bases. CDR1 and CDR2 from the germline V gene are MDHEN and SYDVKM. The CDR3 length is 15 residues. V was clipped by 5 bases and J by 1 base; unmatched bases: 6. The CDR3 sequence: CASSILAGGTDTQYF. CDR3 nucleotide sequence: TGTGCCAGCAGTATTTTAGCGGGCGGCACAGATACGCAGTATTTT.

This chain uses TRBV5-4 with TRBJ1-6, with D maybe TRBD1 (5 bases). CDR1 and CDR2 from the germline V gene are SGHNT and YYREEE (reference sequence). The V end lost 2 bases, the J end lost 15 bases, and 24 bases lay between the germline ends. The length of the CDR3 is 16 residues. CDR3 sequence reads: CASSLPRGSGEVRLHF. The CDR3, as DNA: TGTGCCAGCAGCTTACCCCGGGGTTCGGGGGAAGTTCGCCTCCACTTT.

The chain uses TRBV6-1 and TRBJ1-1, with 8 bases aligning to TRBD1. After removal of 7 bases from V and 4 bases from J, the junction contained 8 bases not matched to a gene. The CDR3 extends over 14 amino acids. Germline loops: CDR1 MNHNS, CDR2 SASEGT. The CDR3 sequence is CASTQGASSTEAFF. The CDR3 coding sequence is TGTGCCAGCACGCAGGGGGCTTCGAGCACTGAAGCTTTCTTT.

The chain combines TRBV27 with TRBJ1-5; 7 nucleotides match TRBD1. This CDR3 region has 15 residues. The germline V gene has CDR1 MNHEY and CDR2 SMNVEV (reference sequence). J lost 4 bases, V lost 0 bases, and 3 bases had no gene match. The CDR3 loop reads CASSLSGGLNQPQHF. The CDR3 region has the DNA TGTGCCAGCAGTTTATCAGGGGGCTTAAATCAGCCCCAGCATTTT.

CDR3 in DNA: TGTGCCAGCTACCGGACTAGCGCTCCCTACGAGCAGTACTTC. This translates into CASYRTSAPYEQYF. The V and J genes are TRBV27 and TRBJ2-7; 9 bases are a match to TRBD2. J gave up 2 bases and V 8 bases, and 7 bases lay outside the gene matches. The CDR3 totals 14 residues. The germline CDR1 and CDR2 sequences are MNHEY and SMNVEV (reference sequence).

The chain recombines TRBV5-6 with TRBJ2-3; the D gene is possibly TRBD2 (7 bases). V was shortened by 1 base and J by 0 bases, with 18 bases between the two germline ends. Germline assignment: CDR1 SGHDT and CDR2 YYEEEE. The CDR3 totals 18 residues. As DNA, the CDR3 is TGTGCCAGCAGCTTGTCGAGGGGGGGGGTCAGGAGCACAGATACGCAGTATTTT. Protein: CASSLSRGGVRSTDTQYF.

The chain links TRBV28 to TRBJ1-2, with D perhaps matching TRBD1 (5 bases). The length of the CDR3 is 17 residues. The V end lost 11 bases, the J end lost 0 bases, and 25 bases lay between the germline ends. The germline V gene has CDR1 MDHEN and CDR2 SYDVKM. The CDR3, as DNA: TGTGCCGCTTGCCAGGGTCTTGCGCTAAACGCTAACTATGGCTACACCTTC. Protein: CAACQGLALNANYGYTF.

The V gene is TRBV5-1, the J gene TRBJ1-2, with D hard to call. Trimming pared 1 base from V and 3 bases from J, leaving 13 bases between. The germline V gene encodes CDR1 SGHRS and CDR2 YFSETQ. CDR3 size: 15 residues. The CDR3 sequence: CASSLMEDYDYGYTF. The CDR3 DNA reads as TGCGCCAGCAGCTTGATGGAGGATTATGACTATGGCTACACCTTC.

The DNA of the CDR3 is TGTGCCAGCAGTTACGGGGAGCGGGAGATCTTCTACGAGCAGTACTTC. As protein: CASSYGEREIFYEQYF. The J gene is TRBJ2-7, the V gene TRBV6-5, with 8 bases fitting TRBD2. V lost 2 bases, J lost 3 bases, and 9 bases stayed unmatched. This CDR3 has 16 amino acids. Germline-derived CDR1 and CDR2 are MNHEY and SVGAGI.

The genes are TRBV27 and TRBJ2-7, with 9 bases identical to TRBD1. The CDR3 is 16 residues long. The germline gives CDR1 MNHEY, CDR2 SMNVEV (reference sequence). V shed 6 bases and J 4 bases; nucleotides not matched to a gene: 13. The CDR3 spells CASRAGTGFLGYEQYF. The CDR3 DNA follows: TGTGCCAGCAGAGCCGGGACAGGGTTTTTGGGATACGAGCAGTACTTC.

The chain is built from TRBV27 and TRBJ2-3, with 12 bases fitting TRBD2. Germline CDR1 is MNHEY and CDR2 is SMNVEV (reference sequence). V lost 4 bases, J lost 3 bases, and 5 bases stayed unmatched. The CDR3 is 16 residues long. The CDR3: CASSSGTSGLTDTQYF. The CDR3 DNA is TGTGCCAGCAGTTCAGGGACTAGCGGGTTGACAGATACGCAGTATTTT.

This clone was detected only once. Here the CDR3 DNA reads TGCAGCGTCCTAGCGGGAGTCGAGCAGTACTTC. This codes for CSVLAGVEQYF. The chain has TRBV29-1 and TRBJ2-7; TRBD2 agrees at 10 bases. Trimming cost V 6 bases and J 6 bases; bases outside gene matches: 2. The CDR3 length is 11 residues. The V gene's germline CDR1 is SQVTM and CDR2 ANQGSEA.

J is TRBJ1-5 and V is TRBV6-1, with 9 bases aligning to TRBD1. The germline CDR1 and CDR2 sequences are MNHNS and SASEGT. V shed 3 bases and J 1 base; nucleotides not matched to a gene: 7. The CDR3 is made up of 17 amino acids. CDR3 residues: CASSDYGTGSSNQPQHF. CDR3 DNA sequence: TGTGCCAGCAGTGACTACGGGACAGGGTCGAGCAATCAGCCCCAGCATTTT.

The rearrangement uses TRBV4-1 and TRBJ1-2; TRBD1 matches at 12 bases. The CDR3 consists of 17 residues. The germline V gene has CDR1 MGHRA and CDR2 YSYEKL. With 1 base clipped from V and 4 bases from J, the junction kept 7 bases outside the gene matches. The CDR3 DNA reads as TGCGCCAGCAGCCAAGCCCGGGACAGGGGGCGTAGCTATGGCTACACCTTC. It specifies CASSQARDRGRSYGYTF.

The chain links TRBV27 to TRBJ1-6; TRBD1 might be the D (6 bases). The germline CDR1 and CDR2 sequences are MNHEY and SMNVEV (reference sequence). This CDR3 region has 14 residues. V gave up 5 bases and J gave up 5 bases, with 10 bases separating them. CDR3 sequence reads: CASSTGGDNSPLHF. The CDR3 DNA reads TGTGCCAGCAGTACTGGGGGCGATAATTCACCCCTCCACTTT.

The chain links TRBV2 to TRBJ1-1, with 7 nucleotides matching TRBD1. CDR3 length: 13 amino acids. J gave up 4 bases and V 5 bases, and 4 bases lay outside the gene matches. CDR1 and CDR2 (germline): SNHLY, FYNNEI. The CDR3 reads CASSYQGGTEAFF. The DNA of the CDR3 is TGTGCCAGCAGTTATCAGGGGGGCACTGAAGCTTTCTTT.